Listed here are 8 T cell receptor beta chains from one sample, sequenced in a study of cytomegalovirus exposure and HLA in healthy donors. It was with 60 Vbeta and 13 Jbeta primers that the PCR ran. The protocol was immunoSEQ multiplex PCR, while the TCRdb copy is restricted to in-frame clones and leaves out a portion. The table shows under 200,000 clones, with 75% occurring only once. The sample taken for sequencing was PBMCs. The receptors come from a male donor in good health and CMV-seronegative.

The DNA of the CDR3 is TGTGCCAGCAGCCCCGACAGGGCTCCAAACACTGAAGCTTTCTTT. This sequence encodes CASSPDRAPNTEAFF. The chain couples TRBV7-8 to TRBJ1-1; TRBD1 matches 7 bases. CDR1 SGHVS and CDR2 FQNEAQ come from the germline V gene. The junction had 8 bases not matched to a gene; V was cut back by 5 bases and J by 2 bases. The CDR3 is 15 residues long. Variable domain in full (rest from reference TRBV7-8 and TRBJ1-1): GAGVSQSPRYKVAKRGQDVALRCDPISGHVSLFWYQQALGQGPEFLTYFQNEAQLDKSGLPSDRFFAERPEGSVSTLKIQRTQQEDSAVYLCASSPDRAPNTEAFFGQGTRLTVV.

The chain has TRBV6-5 and TRBJ1-1; maybe TRBD1 (5 bases). Germline assignment: CDR1 MNHEY and CDR2 SVGAGI. The CDR3 totals 14 residues. Between the trimmed V and J ends, which lost 2 bases and 3 bases, there was a span of 10 bases. CDR3 bases: TGTGCCAGCAGTTACGGGGGGGAGGACACTGAAGCTTTCTTT. Amino acid sequence: CASSYGGEDTEAFF.

The V call is TRBV5-8, the J call TRBJ1-5, with D possibly being TRBD1 (6 bases). Trimming removed 4 bases from V and 0 bases from J, with 17 bases in between. Germline lookup yields CDR1 SGHTS and CDR2 YDEGEE. This CDR3 contains 17 residues. The CDR3 DNA sequence: TGTGCCAGCAGCCCAGGACAGAGACAGAATAGCAATCAGCCCCAGCATTTT. Protein: CASSPGQRQNSNQPQHF.

This clone turned up a few times. The chain carries TRBV11-3 and TRBJ1-3; the D gene is possibly TRBD1 (5 bases). Germline values: CDR1 SGHNT, CDR2 YENEEA. V lost 3 bases, J lost 3 bases, and 9 bases lay in between. CDR3 length: 14 amino acids. DNA of the CDR3: TGTGCCAGCAGCTTCACAGGAGATGGAAACACCATATATTTT. Residues: CASSFTGDGNTIYF.

This clone was seen a handful of times. The chain is built from TRBV28 and TRBJ2-7; 9 nucleotides agree with TRBD1. Germline CDR1 is MDHEN and CDR2 is SYDVKM. The CDR3 extends over 13 amino acids. V was clipped by 8 bases and J by 6 bases; unmatched bases: 8. The CDR3 DNA reads as TGTGCCAGCGGGGCCGGGACAGGGAGCGAGCAGTACTTC. Translation: CASGAGTGSEQYF.

V gene TRBV5-8 combines with J gene TRBJ2-7; the match to TRBD1 covers 8 bases. Germline V gene data show CDR1 as SGHTS and CDR2 as YDEGEE. This CDR3 has 15 residues. Losses at the gene ends were 2 bases for V and 6 bases for J; bases not matched to a gene: 10. The CDR3: CASSFLYGTGREQYF. CDR3 DNA sequence: TGTGCCAGCAGCTTCCTCTATGGGACAGGCCGCGAGCAGTACTTC.

The chain couples TRBV9 to TRBJ2-7, with 10 bases aligning to TRBD2. V shed 4 bases, J shed 0 bases, and the junction held 4 bases outside the gene matches. CDR3 length: 15 residues. Germline V gives CDR1 SGDLS, CDR2 YYNGEE. This CDR3 is CASSPGLAASYEQYF. CDR3 DNA: TGTGCCAGCAGCCCTGGACTAGCGGCCTCCTACGAGCAGTACTTC.

J is TRBJ1-4 and V is TRBV4-2; D remains ambiguous. The V gene's germline CDR1 is LGHNA and CDR2 YNFKEQ. The length of the CDR3 is 17 residues. The ends were cut back, 0 bases at V and 0 bases at J, with 11 bases in the middle. The CDR3 loop reads CASSQESGDATNEKLFF. For the CDR3, the DNA is TGTGCCAGCAGCCAAGAAAGCGGGGATGCAACTAATGAAAAACTGTTTTTT.